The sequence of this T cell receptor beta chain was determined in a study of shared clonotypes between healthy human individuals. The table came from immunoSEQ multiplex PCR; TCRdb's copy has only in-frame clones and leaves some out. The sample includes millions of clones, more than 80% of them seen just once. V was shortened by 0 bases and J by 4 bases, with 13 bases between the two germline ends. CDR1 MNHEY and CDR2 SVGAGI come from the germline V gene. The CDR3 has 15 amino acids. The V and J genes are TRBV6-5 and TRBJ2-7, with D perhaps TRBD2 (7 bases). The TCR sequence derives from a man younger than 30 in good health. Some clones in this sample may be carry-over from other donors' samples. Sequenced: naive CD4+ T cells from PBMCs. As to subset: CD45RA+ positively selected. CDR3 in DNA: TGTGCCAGCAGTTACTCCAGGGGACTACCTTACGAGCAGTACTTC. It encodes CASSYSRGLPYEQYF.